This TCR beta chain was recovered during a study of response to subunit inactivated influenza vaccine (dated by TCRdb to the late 2010s). Regarding the complete study: To follow how T cells responded to a trivalent subunit inactivated influenza vaccine, the researchers relied on deep quantitative profiling of the T cell receptor repertoire. Overall results and qualifications from the work: It was suggested by the authors that each seasonal influenza vaccination may recruit only a limited number of new T cells.

The library was generated by RT-PCR. Sequencing took place on an Illumina HiSeq 2500. Through fastp at Q25 and MiXCR, TCRdb rebuilt clones from the public reads, retaining in-frame beta chains. Under each unique CDR3 protein, matching rows form one entry showing the most common genes and DNA. The sample table records under 750,000 distinct CDR3 sequences; about 12% of these occur just once. Around 9.6% of the sample comes from the top ten. This clonotype was found a few times. Its antigen has not been determined. No per-base quality is available; no much larger clone lies one base away. From the cysteine up to the phenylalanine, the CDR3 has a length of 16 residues. Just CDR3 DNA is preserved here, 48 bases in frame from base 1. At the junction V is shortened by 1 base and J by 3 bases; bases outside the gene matches: 5.

This sequence was found in a man aged 45 to 65 who received an inactivated influenza vaccine. Donor details come from another sample of the same person, matched by shared clones. The rearranged segments are TRBV12-3 or TRBV12-4 and TRBJ2-3; TRBD2 aligns with 9 central bases. The sample in question was PBMCs from blood, obtained on the day of vaccination. The encoded CDR3 is CASSLGLSGGTDTQYF. The DNA sequence reads TGTGCCAGCAGTTTAGGTTTAAGCGGGGGGACAGATACGCAGTATTTT.